A selection of T cell receptor beta chains follows, all from one sample in a study of cytomegalovirus exposure and HLA in healthy donors. Measured with immunoSEQ multiplex PCR; TCRdb has only the in-frame clones, and not every one. Here the sample spans 110,000 to 150,000 clones, roughly 90% being singletons. The sequenced sample consisted of PBMCs. These TCRs come from a man aged 18 to 35 in good health and CMV-seronegative. CDR3s include the opening cysteine and the closing phenylalanine or tryptophan. The order of the fields is V gene, CDR3 protein.

TRBV6-5,CASSLNTGELFF
TRBV27,CASSWRPTNEKLFF
TRBV6-1,CASSQGGEGTEAFF
TRBV5-6,CASSLGARRNTEAFF
TRBV6-1,CASNRGDTEAFF
TRBV9,CASGRRSFNSPLHF
TRBV6-5,CARGPVETQYF
TRBV2,CASFLLAANNEQFF
TRBV6-1,CASSLTARVETQYF
TRBV5-1,CASSSGTPNQPQHF
TRBV6-1,CASSATSGGPYEQYF
TRBV5-5,CASSFRQWGNYGYTF
TRBV6-1,CASRTGFEQYF
TRBV12-5,CASGRTAVRQGLHF
TRBV5-1,CASSPQQSLNEKLFF
TRBV4-1,CASSQDVYRGRLQPQHF
TRBV7-8,CASSSLAGSYNEQFF
TRBV6-6,CASLGGTVPSGNTIYF
TRBV6-5,CASRLGDSSGNTIYF
TRBV9,CASSTQPGGANYGYTF
TRBV27,CASSLGQGSYEQYF
TRBV5-1,CASSSGTSGNTDTQYF
TRBV7-6,CASSPDRGLETQYF
TRBV2,CASTEGTSGGTAGWETQYF
TRBV7-8,CASSLVRDSQETQYF
TRBV6-1,CASRPPVNTEAFF
TRBV9,CASSALTSGAPKSSYNEQFF
TRBV10-3,CAISEDIFQPQHF
TRBV10-1,CATRRGPRTEAFF
TRBV2,CASAGQMFQPQHF
TRBV7-2,CASSLDPGLGNTIYF
TRBV6-1,CASRDRIMSNQPQHF
TRBV7-9,CASRLGTANTEAFF
TRBV27,CASSRGTEAFF
TRBV2,CASRDRANQPQHF
TRBV9,CASSVGTAGGQETQYF
TRBV27,CASSLGHEQYF
TRBV2,CASSEGSRSGTANYGYTF
TRBV29-1,CSVEGLAGGLAFYNEQFF
TRBV5-6,CASSPVGFYEQYF
TRBV19,CASSRTTGSSGNTIYF
TRBV7-6,CASSLGPTNEQFF
TRBV5-1,CASSHGRSGWKTQYF
TRBV19,CASSASSPNPYNEQFF
TRBV9,CASSVEGQGSYNEQFF
TRBV13,CASSPRQRVYNEQFF
TRBV14,CASSQGAPITEAFF
TRBV2,CASSDRGQTGIDSPLHF
TRBV29-1,CSVRDTVYTEAFF
TRBV5-1,CASSTTGGNYEQYF
TRBV7-2,CASSETKGSWNQPQHF
TRBV7-3,CASSPTGTGPASNYGYTF
TRBV18,CASSPRLAGSTDTQYF
TRBV5-3,CARSPEATSTEAFF
TRBV11-3,CASSRGQSSGNTIYF
TRBV15,CATSSPLGLPGELFF
TRBV9,CASSKGLAGTDTQYF
TRBV10-2,CASSDVRVWVSTETQYF
TRBV20-1,CSAREVEQYF